Listed below are T cell receptor beta chains from one sample, sequenced in a study of blood T cells in healthy people across ages. One entry per CDR3 protein, called by TCRdb with MiXCR from the 5' RACE reads. The table records hundreds of thousands of distinct CDR3 sequences, less than 25% of them present only once. The data also belong to a second study, concerning T cells of mothers and their children.

The sample consisted of blood. Receptors originate from a boy younger than 18 in good health. Each CDR3 is given with its conserved first and last residue. The D gene is left open where the match is weak. The listing skips clone size in some rows; elsewhere it reads once, few, many or a size class.

>few|TRBJ1-6|TRBV10-3|NA
TGTGCCATCAGACCCAGGGTGGAGAATTCACCCCTCCACTTT
CAIRPRVENSPLHF
>NA|TRBJ1-6|TRBV6-6|NA
TGTGCCAGCAGCAGAGTGGACCGGGGCAATTCACCCCTCCACTTT
CASSRVDRGNSPLHF
>few|TRBJ2-5|TRBV29-1|NA
TGCAGCGTATACAGGGTTCGGGAGACCCAGTACTTC
CSVYRVRETQYF
>few|TRBJ2-6|TRBV6-2/TRBV6-3|NA
TGTGCCAGCAGTGCCAGGGCAGCCGGGGCCAACGTCCTGACTTTC
CASSARAAGANVLTF
>NA|TRBJ1-4|TRBV28|NA
TGTGCCAGTCGGCCCAGGGCGGGTGAAAAACTGTTTTTT
CASRPRAGEKLFF
>NA|TRBJ2-7|TRBV7-2|NA
TGTGCCAGCAGCTTAGGGGGGAGAGGCTACGAGCAGTACTTC
CASSLGGRGYEQYF
>many|TRBJ2-7|TRBV7-9|NA
TGTGCCAGCAGCGGGGTCTCCTACGAGCAGTACTTC
CASSGVSYEQYF
>NA|TRBJ2-3|TRBV20-1|TRBD2
TGCAGTGCTAGAGAAGGGAGGGCCACAGATACGCAGTATTTT
CSAREGRATDTQYF
>NA|TRBJ2-1|TRBV7-9|NA
TGTGCCAGCAGCTCGTGGGCTAGCCATGAGCAGTTCTTC
CASSSWASHEQFF
>few|TRBJ2-1|TRBV6-2/TRBV6-3|NA
TGTGCCAGCAGTTACTTGCAAGGGGGTTGGAATGAGCAGTTCTTC
CASSYLQGGWNEQFF
>few|TRBJ2-7|TRBV29-1|NA
TGCAGCGTTGGTGGAGGGACCTACGAGCAGTACTTC
CSVGGGTYEQYF
>few|TRBJ2-5|TRBV18|NA
TGTGCCAGCTCACCCAACCTCCGGGAGACCCAGTACTTC
CASSPNLRETQYF
>few|TRBJ1-2|TRBV5-1|NA
TGCGCCAGCAGCCTCTCCTGGGGGCAGAACTATGGCTACACCTTC
CASSLSWGQNYGYTF
>NA|TRBJ1-5|TRBV20-1|NA
TGCAGTGCTAGCGATAGCAATCAGCCCCAGCATTTT
CSASDSNQPQHF
>few|TRBJ1-1|TRBV7-8|TRBD1
TGTGCCAGCAGTTACAGGGGGACCACTGAAGCTTTCTTT
CASSYRGTTEAFF
>NA|TRBJ2-2|TRBV7-3|TRBD2
TGTGCCAGCAGCTTTACTAGTTCGGGGGGCACCGGGGAGCTGTTTTTT
CASSFTSSGGTGELFF
>NA|TRBJ1-4|TRBV12-3/TRBV12-4|NA
TGTGCCAGCAGTCCCAGCAGGGTGTCAACTAATGAAAAACTGTTTTTT
CASSPSRVSTNEKLFF
>NA|TRBJ2-6|TRBV28|NA
TGTGCCAGCAGCCCCGGGACTTCGGGAGGGGCCAACGTCCTGACTTTC
CASSPGTSGGANVLTF
>few|TRBJ2-7|TRBV6-1|TRBD2
TGTGCCAGCAGGGGACTAGCGCGTTACGAGCAGTACTTC
CASRGLARYEQYF
>few|TRBJ1-2|TRBV2|NA
TGTGCCAGCAGTGAAGCGCCCGGCCGGGACGGCTCTGAAGGCTACACCTTC
CASSEAPGRDGSEGYTF
>few|TRBJ2-7|TRBV28|NA
TGTGCCAGCAGTTTAATTTCAGGTACTCCCTACGAGCAGTACTTC
CASSLISGTPYEQYF
>NA|TRBJ1-3|TRBV29-1|TRBD1
TGCAGCGCTGAGGCTCGGACAGGGACAACAACTTCCATATATTTT
CSAEARTGTTTSIYF
>NA|TRBJ2-1|TRBV29-1|NA
TGCAGCGTTGAGAAGGGTAGCTCCTACAATGAGCAGTTCTTC
CSVEKGSSYNEQFF
>few|TRBJ1-5|TRBV12-3/TRBV12-4|NA
TGTGCCAGCAGTCCGCAGGGGCCGCCGGGGCCCCAGCATTTT
CASSPQGPPGPQHF
>NA|TRBJ1-4|TRBV20-1|NA
TGCAGTGCTAGAGTGGACAGCCCGACCAATAATGAAAAACTGTTTTTT
CSARVDSPTNNEKLFF
>few|TRBJ2-7|TRBV10-3|TRBD2
TGTGCCATCAGTCGGACTAGCGGGAGCTCCTACGAGCAGTACTTC
CAISRTSGSSYEQYF
>NA|TRBJ1-2|TRBV11-2|TRBD1
TGTGCCAGCAGCGGAAACAGGGGCTCACTCTATGGCTACACCTTC
CASSGNRGSLYGYTF
>NA|TRBJ1-6|TRBV3-1|NA
TGTGCCAGCAGCCGACAGAGGCAGAGTGATTCACCCCTCCACTTT
CASSRQRQSDSPLHF
>NA|TRBJ2-2|TRBV7-9|TRBD2
TGTGCCAGCAAAGGGTTCCTAGCGGGAGTTAACACCGGGGAGCTGTTTTTT
CASKGFLAGVNTGELFF
>NA|TRBJ2-7|TRBV12-3/TRBV12-4|TRBD2
TGTGCCAGCAGTTTAGGCGGACTAGCGGGGACCAACTTC
CASSLGGLAGTNF
>once|TRBJ2-1|TRBV20-1|NA
TGCAGTGCTAGGGACGACAGCAGTGAGCAGTTCTTC
CSARDDSSEQFF
>few|TRBJ2-1|TRBV7-9|NA
TGTGCCAGCAGCTTAGCCTTCTATGGGGACAATGAGCAGTTCTTC
CASSLAFYGDNEQFF
>NA|TRBJ2-5|TRBV10-3|TRBD2
TGTGCCATCAGTGGACCAGCGGGACAAGAGACCCAGTACTTC
CAISGPAGQETQYF
>many|TRBJ2-5|TRBV10-3|TRBD2
TGTGCCATCAGCCCGGGACTACAAGAGACCCAGTACTTC
CAISPGLQETQYF
>NA|TRBJ2-7|TRBV4-2|NA
TGTGCCAGCAGCCAAGAGGAAAGGGGATCCGAGCAGTACTTC
CASSQEERGSEQYF
>NA|TRBJ1-2|TRBV7-9|NA
TGTGCCAGCAGCTTAGTTGGGGTGGCTGGACAGCAAAGGCCCTATGGCTACACCTTC
CASSLVGVAGQQRPYGYTF
>few|TRBJ1-2|TRBV5-1|TRBD1
TGCGCCAGCAGAACTACAGGGGATCGGGCGCGAGGCTACACCTTC
CASRTTGDRARGYTF
>NA|TRBJ1-3|TRBV7-2|NA
TGTGCCAGCACTTTCACCCTCTCTGGAAACACCATATATTTT
CASTFTLSGNTIYF
>NA|TRBJ2-1|TRBV7-8|NA
TGTGCCAGCAGCCAACGGGTGCTACGGGACTGGCGAAGGGGCTGGGATGAGCAGTTCTTC
CASSQRVLRDWRRGWDEQFF
>NA|TRBJ2-1|TRBV3-1|NA
TGTGCCAGCAGCATCCCCGGGAAAAACAATGAGCAGTTCTTC
CASSIPGKNNEQFF
>NA|TRBJ2-7|TRBV4-3|TRBD2
TGCGCCAGCAGCCAAGATTTGCTAGCGGGTACCTACGAGCAGTACTTC
CASSQDLLAGTYEQYF